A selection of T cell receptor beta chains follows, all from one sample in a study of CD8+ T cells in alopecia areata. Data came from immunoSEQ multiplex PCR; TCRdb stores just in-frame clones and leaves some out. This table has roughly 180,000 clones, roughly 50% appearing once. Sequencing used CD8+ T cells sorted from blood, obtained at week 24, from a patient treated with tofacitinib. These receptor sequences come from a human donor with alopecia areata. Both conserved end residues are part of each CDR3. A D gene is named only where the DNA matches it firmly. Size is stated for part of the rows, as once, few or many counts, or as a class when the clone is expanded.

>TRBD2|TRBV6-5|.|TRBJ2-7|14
TGTGCCAGCAGAGCCTCCCCGACTAGCCGCGAGCAGTACTTC
CASRASPTSREQYF
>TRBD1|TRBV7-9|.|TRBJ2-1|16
TGTGCCAGCAACAAACTTCAGGGGGCGCCGGACAATGAGCAGTTCTTC
CASNKLQGAPDNEQFF
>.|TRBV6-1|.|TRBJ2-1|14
TGTGCCAGCAGTGAAGCGTTGGTGGAGGATGAGCAGTTCTTC
CASSEALVEDEQFF
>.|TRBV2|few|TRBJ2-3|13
TGTGCCAGCAGTGAAGCGCTCGGGGATACGCAGTATTTT
CASSEALGDTQYF
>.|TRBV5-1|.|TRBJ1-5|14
TGCGCCAGCAGCTTGGAGGGCGTAAATCAGCCCCAGCATTTT
CASSLEGVNQPQHF
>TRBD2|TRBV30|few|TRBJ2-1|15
TGTGCCTGGAGTGTGGGACTAGCGGCTTACAATGAGCAGTTCTTC
CAWSVGLAAYNEQFF
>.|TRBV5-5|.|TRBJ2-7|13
TGTGCCAGCAGCCCGGACATTAACTACGAGCAGTACTTC
CASSPDINYEQYF
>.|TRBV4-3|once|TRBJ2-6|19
TGCGCCAGCAGCCAAGATCTAACATCCATAAGCTCTGGGGCCAACGTCCTGACTTTC
CASSQDLTSISSGANVLTF
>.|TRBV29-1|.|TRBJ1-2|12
TGCAGCGTCGTTGACGGAAACTATGGCTACACCTTC
CSVVDGNYGYTF
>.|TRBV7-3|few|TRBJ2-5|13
TGTGCCAGCAGCCTGGACAGCCAAGAGACCCAGTACTTC
CASSLDSQETQYF
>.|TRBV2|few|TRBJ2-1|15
TGTGCCAGCAGTCAAACAGGGCCCCCCTACAATGAGCAGTTCTTC
CASSQTGPPYNEQFF
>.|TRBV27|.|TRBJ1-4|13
TGTGCCAGCAGTTTGGGTGGAGTTGAAAAACTGTTTTTT
CASSLGGVEKLFF
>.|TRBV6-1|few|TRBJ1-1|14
TGTGCCAGCAGTGACGGAGGGATGAACACTGAAGCTTTCTTT
CASSDGGMNTEAFF
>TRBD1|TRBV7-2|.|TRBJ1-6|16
TGTGCCAGCAGCTTAATAGGGGGACAGGGGTTTTCACCCCTCCACTTT
CASSLIGGQGFSPLHF
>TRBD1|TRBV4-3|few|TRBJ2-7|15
TGCGCCAGCAGCCAAGGAGGGACAGGAGACTACGAGCAGTACTTC
CASSQGGTGDYEQYF
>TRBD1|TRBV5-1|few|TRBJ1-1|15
TGCGCCAGCAGTCCGGACAGGACCATGAACACTGAAGCTTTCTTT
CASSPDRTMNTEAFF
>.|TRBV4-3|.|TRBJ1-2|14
TGCGCCAGCAGCCAAGACAGGACAGCCTATGGCTACACCTTC
CASSQDRTAYGYTF
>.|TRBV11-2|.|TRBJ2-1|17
TGTGCCAGCAGCTTGGGCCTTAGCGACGAGAGGGACAATGAGCAGTTCTTC
CASSLGLSDERDNEQFF
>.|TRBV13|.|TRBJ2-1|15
TGTGCCAGCAGCTTAGGGGACTCATCCTACAATGAGCAGTTCTTC
CASSLGDSSYNEQFF
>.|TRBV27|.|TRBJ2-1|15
TGTGCCAGCAGTTTTCGCTTTATAGGTGACAATGAGCAGTTCTTC
CASSFRFIGDNEQFF
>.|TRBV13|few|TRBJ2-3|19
TGTGCCAGCAGCTCGTTAGGGGCGGGGGCCCTGACGAGCACAGATACGCAGTATTTT
CASSSLGAGALTSTDTQYF
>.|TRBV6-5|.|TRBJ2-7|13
TGTGCCAGCAGTTACTCGGAGGGATACGAGCAGTACTTC
CASSYSEGYEQYF
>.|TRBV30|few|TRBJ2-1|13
TGTGCCTGGACCCTAGTCCCCTACAATGAGCAGTTCTTC
CAWTLVPYNEQFF
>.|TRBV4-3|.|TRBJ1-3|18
TGCGCCAGCAGCCAAGAACGTTTGGTGGGCCGCTCTGGAAACACCATATATTTT
CASSQERLVGRSGNTIYF
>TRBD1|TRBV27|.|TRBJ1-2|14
TGTGCCAGCAGGGACCCGGGACAGCCCTATGGCTACACCTTC
CASRDPGQPYGYTF
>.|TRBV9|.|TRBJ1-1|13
TGTGCCAGCAGCGTCCAGGGGTTCACTGAAGCTTTCTTT
CASSVQGFTEAFF
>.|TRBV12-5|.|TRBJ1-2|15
TGTGCTAGTGGTAGTCCCGGGACTATTAACTATGGCTACACCTTC
CASGSPGTINYGYTF
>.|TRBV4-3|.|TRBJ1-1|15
TGCGCCAGCAGCCAGGTGCTGGACGGGAACACTGAAGCTTTCTTT
CASSQVLDGNTEAFF
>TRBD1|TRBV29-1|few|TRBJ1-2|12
TGCAGCGTTGTGGTCTCAGGGGGTGGCTACACCTTC
CSVVVSGGGYTF
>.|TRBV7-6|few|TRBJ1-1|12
TGTGCCAGCAGCTTAGTCCAGGGGATAGCTTTCTTT
CASSLVQGIAFF
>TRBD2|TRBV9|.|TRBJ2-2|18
TGTGCCAGCAGCGCACCGACTAGCGGGGGGGCCCCCACCGGGGAGCTGTTTTTT
CASSAPTSGGAPTGELFF
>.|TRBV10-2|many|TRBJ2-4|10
TGCGCCAGCAGTGGAAGGCCCGACTACTTC
CASSGRPDYF